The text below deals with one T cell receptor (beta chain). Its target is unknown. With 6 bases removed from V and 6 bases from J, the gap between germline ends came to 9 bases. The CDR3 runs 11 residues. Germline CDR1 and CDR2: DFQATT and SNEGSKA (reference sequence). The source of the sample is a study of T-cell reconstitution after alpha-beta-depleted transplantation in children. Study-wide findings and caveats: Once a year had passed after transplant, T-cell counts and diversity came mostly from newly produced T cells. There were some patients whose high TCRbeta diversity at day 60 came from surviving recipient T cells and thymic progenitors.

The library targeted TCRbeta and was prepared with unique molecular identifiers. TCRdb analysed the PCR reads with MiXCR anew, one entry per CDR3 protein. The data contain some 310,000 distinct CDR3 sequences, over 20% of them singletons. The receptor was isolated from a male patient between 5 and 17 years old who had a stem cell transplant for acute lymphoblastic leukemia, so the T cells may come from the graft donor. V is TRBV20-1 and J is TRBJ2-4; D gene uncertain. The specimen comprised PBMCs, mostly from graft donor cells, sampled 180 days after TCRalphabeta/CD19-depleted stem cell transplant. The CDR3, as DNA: TGCAGTGCGGATGACCTAAACATTCAGTACTTC. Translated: CSADDLNIQYF.